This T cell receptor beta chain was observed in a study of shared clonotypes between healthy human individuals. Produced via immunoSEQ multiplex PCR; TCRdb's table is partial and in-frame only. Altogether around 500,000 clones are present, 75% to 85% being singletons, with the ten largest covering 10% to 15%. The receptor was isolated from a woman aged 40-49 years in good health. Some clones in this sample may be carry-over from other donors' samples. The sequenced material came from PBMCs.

Here the CDR3 reads CASSQQGDQYF. The CDR3 coding sequence is TGTGCCAGCAGCCAGCAGGGGGATCAGTACTTC. The chain combines TRBV7-9 with TRBJ2-7, with TRBD1 matching 7 bases. Looked up from germline, CDR1 is SEHNR and CDR2 is FQNEAQ (reference sequence). With 5 bases clipped from V and 10 bases from J, the junction kept 5 bases outside the gene matches. This CDR3 is built from 11 residues.